The 27 T cell receptor beta chains listed next were all sequenced from one sample in a study of blood T cell repertoires in COVID-19. Profiling relied on immunoSEQ multiplex PCR, and the TCRdb table lists in-frame clones only, not all of them. The table lists about 62,000 clones, 75% to 90% of them singletons. Sequencing was performed on peripheral blood. Every receptor here comes from a woman in her sixties or seventies with COVID-19, enrolled during active disease.

V and J are TRBV7-2 and TRBJ2-5; the match to TRBD2 covers 9 bases. CDR3 length: 15 amino acids. The germline V gene has CDR1 SGHTA and CDR2 FQGNSA. J lost 5 bases, V lost 5 bases, and 9 bases had no gene match. In DNA, the CDR3 is TGTGCCAGCAGCCACCCGACTAGCGGCGGGGAGACCCAGTACTTC. It yields the protein CASSHPTSGGETQYF.

This clone has only one observation. This chain links TRBV19 with TRBJ2-4; TRBD2 might be the D (6 bases). This CDR3 has 16 residues. Germline V gives CDR1 LNHDA, CDR2 SQIVND (reference sequence). Trimming left V 6 bases short and J 0 bases short, with 15 bases between. As DNA, the CDR3 is TGTGCCAGTAGCCCGGGACTTTCCGAAGCCAAAAACATTCAGTACTTC. This translates into CASSPGLSEAKNIQYF.

A word on this clone: An end of the junction differs from the germline gene, which may be a read error. V and J are TRBV27 and TRBJ1-1; 10 bases align to TRBD1. This CDR3 contains 15 residues. From germline, CDR1 is MNHEY and CDR2 SMNVEV (reference sequence). The CDR3 protein is CASSSSPTGGTKAFF. The CDR3 DNA reads TGTGCCAGCAGTTCCAGCCCGACAGGGGGCACTAAAGCTTTCTTT.

The count of this clone is one. The chain employs TRBV5-4 and TRBJ1-2, with D perhaps matching TRBD1 (5 bases). Germline CDR1 is SGHNT and CDR2 is YYREEE (reference sequence). V lost 0 bases and J lost 3, with 12 bases in between. CDR3 length equals 15 residues. CDR3 DNA: TGTGCCAGCAGCTTGGAGGTTGGCAGGGACTATGGCTACACCTTC. This codes for CASSLEVGRDYGYTF.

V gene TRBV27 combines with J gene TRBJ2-7, with 7 positions matching TRBD2. V dropped 3 bases and J dropped 2; count of bases not matched to a gene: 4. The CDR3 is 14 residues long. Germline V gene data show CDR1 as MNHEY and CDR2 as SMNVEV (reference sequence). In nucleotides, the CDR3 is TGTGCCAGCAGTTTTCGGGGGGTAACCTACGAGCAGTACTTC. Translated, it gives CASSFRGVTYEQYF.

The V call is TRBV19, the J call TRBJ2-2, with a weak D call TRBD1 (6 bases). CDR1 is LNHDA, CDR2 SQIVND, per germline (reference sequence). The CDR3 is 13 amino acids. The V gene lost 6 bases and the J gene lost 7 bases, with 12 bases spanning the gap. The DNA for the CDR3 is TGTGCCAGTAGGCCACAGGGCAGCGGGGAGCTGTTTTTT. Translation gives CASRPQGSGELFF.

This chain joins TRBV18 and TRBJ1-1; the D gene is possibly TRBD1 (5 bases). The CDR3 extends over 13 amino acids. CDR1 and CDR2 from the germline V gene are KGHSH and LQKENI. Trimming took 6 bases from V and 7 from J, leaving 15 bases between them. This CDR3 is CASSPPGGIEAFF. In DNA, the CDR3 is TGTGCCAGCTCCCCCCCCGGGGGTATTGAAGCTTTCTTT.

The CDR3 nucleotides read TGTGCCAGCAGCCCCCGGGGGGGGAGGACCGGGGAGCTGTTTTTT. Its translation: CASSPRGGRTGELFF. The chain couples TRBV7-2 to TRBJ2-2, with TRBD2 identical over 8 bases. Germline trimming cut 5 bases from V and 5 bases from J; bases unmatched to any gene: 7. Germline loops: CDR1 SGHTA, CDR2 FQGNSA. This CDR3 has 15 amino acids.

The V gene is TRBV5-4, the J gene TRBJ2-7; TRBD2 aligns across 9 bases. The CDR3 extends over 15 amino acids. In germline, CDR1 is SGHNT, CDR2 YYREEE (reference sequence). With V trimmed by 0 bases and J by 6 bases, 7 bases remained unmatched. In DNA form, the CDR3 reads TGTGCCAGCAGCTTGGCGGTTAGCGGGAGACCCGAGCAGTACTTC. Amino acid sequence: CASSLAVSGRPEQYF.

The CDR3 loop is CASSLAAAYEQYF. CDR3 nucleotides: TGTGCCAGCAGCTTGGCAGCGGCCTACGAGCAGTACTTC. The gene calls are TRBV5-6 and TRBJ2-7; weak D call: TRBD2 (5 bases). Trimming took 0 bases from V and 2 from J, leaving 6 bases between them. Germline lookup yields CDR1 SGHDT and CDR2 YYEEEE. The CDR3 consists of 13 residues.

The chain joins TRBV5-4 to TRBJ2-2; D is possibly TRBD2 (5 bases). Germline CDR1 SGHNT, CDR2 YYREEE (reference sequence). The length of the CDR3 is 15 residues. V gave up 4 bases and J gave up 5 bases, with 15 bases separating them. CDR3 amino acids: CASSPAGRRTGELFF. The DNA for the CDR3 is TGTGCCAGCAGCCCCGCGGGCCGTAGGACCGGGGAGCTGTTTTTT.

Written as DNA, the CDR3 is TGTGCCAGCAGCTCTCGGACTAGCGGGAGTGGTGAGCAGTTCTTC. Translating it yields CASSSRTSGSGEQFF. The chain couples TRBV11-1 to TRBJ2-1, with 13 bases fitting TRBD2. The junction had 6 bases not matched to a gene; V was cut back by 4 bases and J by 9 bases. Germline CDR1 is SGHAT and CDR2 is FQDESV (reference sequence). The CDR3 is made up of 15 amino acids. The full variable domain, with the rest looked up from reference TRBV11-1 and TRBJ2-1, is EAEVAQSPRYKITEKSQAVAFWCDPISGHATLYWYRQILGQGPELLVQFQDESVVDDSQLPKDRFSAERLKGVDSTLKIQPAELGDSAMYLCASSSRTSGSGEQFFGPGTRLTVL.

There are a few counts of this clone. The V and J genes are TRBV11-3 and TRBJ2-1; TRBD1 is a possible D gene (6 bases). The CDR3 runs to 15 residues. Germline V gene lookup returns CDR1 SGHNT and CDR2 YENEEA. Trimming pared 1 base from V and 5 bases from J, leaving 12 bases between. CDR3 DNA: TGTGCCAGCAGCTTAGGGGACACAGAGAACAATGAGCAGTTCTTC. Protein: CASSLGDTENNEQFF.

This clone was detected only a few times. The CDR3 DNA is TGCAGTGCTAGTAGCGGGAGTATCTACGAGCAGTACTTC. Translation gives CSASSGSIYEQYF. This sequence joins TRBV20-1 and TRBJ2-7; 9 positions match TRBD2. The CDR3 is 13 amino acids. Germline values: CDR1 DFQATT, CDR2 SNEGSKA (reference sequence). V trimming: 3 bases; J trimming: 3 bases; junction bases outside the gene matches: 3.

The chain carries TRBV9 and TRBJ1-4; D is possibly TRBD1 (5 bases). The CDR3 has 17 amino acids. Trimming took off 3 bases at V and 0 bases at J, with 15 bases between the two ends. Germline V gene lookup returns CDR1 SGDLS and CDR2 YYNGEE. This CDR3 is CASSAPETDPTNEKLFF. CDR3 DNA sequence: TGTGCCAGCAGCGCCCCTGAGACAGATCCAACTAATGAAAAACTGTTTTTT.

The CDR3 reads CASSLYTTSTDTQYF. For the CDR3, the DNA is TGTGCCAGCAGCCTCTACACTACCTCCACAGATACGCAGTATTTT. The V call is TRBV9, the J call TRBJ2-3; D ambiguous. Per the germline V gene, CDR1 is SGDLS and CDR2 is YYNGEE. V gave up 4 bases and J gave up 2 bases, with 14 bases separating them. This CDR3 contains 15 residues.

V is TRBV3-1 (or the pseudogene TRBV3-2) and J is TRBJ1-2; the D gene is possibly TRBD1 (5 bases). Per the germline V gene, CDR1 is LGHDT and CDR2 is YNNKEL (reference sequence). The CDR3 loop spans 13 amino acids. The V and J ends lost 6 bases and 10 bases respectively, with 18 bases between them. CDR3 sequence: CASSSQGFMLYTF. CDR3 coding DNA: TGTGCCAGCAGTTCGCAGGGTTTCATGCTCTACACCTTC.

The CDR3 region is CASSQERLGNEQFF. In DNA form, the CDR3 reads TGCGCCAGCAGCCAAGAGCGGCTGGGCAATGAGCAGTTCTTC. This rearrangement joins TRBV4-3 to TRBJ2-1; D not resolved. Looked up from germline, CDR1 is LGHNA and CDR2 is YSLEER. Trimming took 0 bases from V and 6 from J, leaving 9 bases between them. CDR3 length equals 14 residues.

The genes are TRBV5-1 and TRBJ1-2; a possible D gene is TRBD1 (6 bases). CDR1 SGHRS and CDR2 YFSETQ come from the germline V gene. V was pared by 6 bases and J by 1 base, with 16 bases between. The CDR3 is made up of 15 amino acids. CDR3 sequence: CASTPGQTVNYGYTF. The CDR3 DNA sequence: TGCGCCAGCACGCCCGGACAGACGGTTAACTATGGCTACACCTTC. Based on the CDR3 plus reference TRBV5-1 and TRBJ1-2, the full variable domain is KAGVTQTPRYLIKTRGQQVTLSCSPISGHRSVSWYQQTPGQGLQFLFEYFSETQRNKGNFPGRFSGRQFSNSRSEMNVSTLELGDSALYLCASTPGQTVNYGYTFGSGTRLTVV.

The chain recombines TRBV27 with TRBJ2-6; D is possibly TRBD1 (6 bases). This CDR3 contains 19 residues. V was pared by 1 base and J by 0 bases, with 16 bases between. Germline V gives CDR1 MNHEY, CDR2 SMNVEV (reference sequence). CDR3 DNA sequence: TGTGCCAGCAGTTTATTTGCGGCGCAGGGGAGCTCTGGGGCCAACGTCCTGACTTTC. This gives the protein CASSLFAAQGSSGANVLTF.

The chain has TRBV5-1 and TRBJ2-1, with 10 bases lining up with TRBD2. The J segment lost 10 bases and the V segment lost 3 bases, leaving 7 bases of the junction unmatched. The CDR3 has 14 amino acids. Germline loops: CDR1 SGHRS, CDR2 YFSETQ. The CDR3 is CASSSITSGDEQFF. The CDR3 DNA sequence: TGCGCCAGCAGCTCTATAACTAGCGGGGACGAGCAGTTCTTC. Together with reference TRBV5-1 and TRBJ2-1, the CDR3 gives the full variable domain: KAGVTQTPRYLIKTRGQQVTLSCSPISGHRSVSWYQQTPGQGLQFLFEYFSETQRNKGNFPGRFSGRQFSNSRSEMNVSTLELGDSALYLCASSSITSGDEQFFGPGTRLTVL.

The J gene is TRBJ1-6, the V gene TRBV27; D ambiguous. The CDR3 is made up of 13 amino acids. Germline assignment: CDR1 MNHEY and CDR2 SMNVEV (reference sequence). V was pared by 6 bases and J by 9 bases, with 12 bases between. The CDR3 here is CASSGVLGSPLHF. CDR3 DNA: TGTGCCAGCAGCGGGGTCCTTGGTTCACCCCTCCACTTT.

The V gene is TRBV30, the J gene TRBJ1-2; D uncertain. Germline lookup yields CDR1 GTSNPN and CDR2 SVGIG (reference sequence). This CDR3 contains 13 residues. V was clipped by 1 base and J by 4 bases, with 10 bases between them. The CDR3: CAWSAGLLYGYTF. The CDR3 DNA is TGTGCCTGGAGTGCCGGACTCCTCTATGGCTACACCTTC. The full variable domain, its missing parts supplied by reference TRBV30 and TRBJ1-2, is SQTIHQWPATLVQPVGSPLSLECTVEGTSNPNLYWYRQAAGRGLQLLFYSVGIGQISSEVPQNLSASRPQDRQFILSSKKLLLSDSGFYLCAWSAGLLYGYTFGSGTRLTVV.

The rearrangement joins TRBV19 to TRBJ1-5; TRBD1 is a possible D gene (6 bases). The CDR3 runs 16 residues. The ends were cut back, 3 bases at V and 1 base at J, with 13 bases in the middle. Germline CDR1 is LNHDA and CDR2 is SQIVND (reference sequence). CDR3 sequence: CASSMDRPGSNQPQHF. CDR3 sequence (DNA): TGTGCCAGTAGTATGGACAGACCGGGAAGCAATCAGCCCCAGCATTTT.

The CDR3 region has the DNA TGTGCCAGCAGCCGGGTTGGGGGCGGGTCACCTTCCAATGAGCAGTTCTTC. Amino acid sequence: CASSRVGGGSPSNEQFF. The J gene is TRBJ2-1, the V gene TRBV14; weak D call: TRBD1 (6 bases). In germline, CDR1 is SGHDN, CDR2 FVKESK. This CDR3 has 17 residues. Trimming cost V 4 bases and J 6 bases, with 22 bases left between them. The variable domain in full, with the rest retrieved from reference TRBV14 and TRBJ2-1, is EAGVTQFPSHSVIEKGQTVTLRCDPISGHDNLYWYRRVMGKEIKFLLHFVKESKQDESGMPNNRFLAERTGGTYSTLKVQPAELEDSGVYFCASSRVGGGSPSNEQFFGPGTRLTVL.

The J gene is TRBJ2-5, the V gene TRBV7-2, with D possibly being TRBD2 (5 bases). The CDR3 runs 13 residues. Germline V gene lookup returns CDR1 SGHTA and CDR2 FQGNSA. Between the trimmed V and J ends, which lost 2 bases and 4 bases, there was a span of 8 bases. The CDR3 loop reads CASSLRLAETQYF. In nucleotides, the CDR3 is TGTGCCAGCAGCTTACGGCTAGCAGAGACCCAGTACTTC.

The V call is TRBV7-2, the J call TRBJ1-5; D perhaps matches TRBD1 (5 bases). Germline CDR1 and CDR2: SGHTA and FQGNSA. V gave up 2 bases and J gave up 7 bases, with 15 bases separating them. The CDR3 is 15 amino acids. CDR3 DNA sequence: TGTGCCAGCAGCTTATATAGCGGGGCAGGGCAGCCCCAGCATTTT. Its translation: CASSLYSGAGQPQHF.